This T cell receptor (beta chain) originates from a study of blood T cell repertoires in COVID-19. This clone has only a few counts. TCRdb's table, derived via immunoSEQ multiplex PCR, lists solely in-frame clones and lacks some. The table lists approximately 170,000 clones, roughly 80% of them singletons, with under 15% in the top ten. This TCR came from a woman between 50 and 59 years old with acute or convalescent COVID-19. Sequencing was done on a sample of peripheral blood.

CDR3 protein: CASSYRRGEQYF. As DNA, the CDR3 is TGTGCCAGCAGTTACCGTCGCGGCGAGCAGTACTTC. The V gene is TRBV6-5, the J gene TRBJ2-7; no definite D call. Germline-derived CDR1 and CDR2 are MNHEY and SVGAGI. This CDR3 comprises 12 residues. V was cut by 2 bases and J by 6 bases, with 8 bases left in between.